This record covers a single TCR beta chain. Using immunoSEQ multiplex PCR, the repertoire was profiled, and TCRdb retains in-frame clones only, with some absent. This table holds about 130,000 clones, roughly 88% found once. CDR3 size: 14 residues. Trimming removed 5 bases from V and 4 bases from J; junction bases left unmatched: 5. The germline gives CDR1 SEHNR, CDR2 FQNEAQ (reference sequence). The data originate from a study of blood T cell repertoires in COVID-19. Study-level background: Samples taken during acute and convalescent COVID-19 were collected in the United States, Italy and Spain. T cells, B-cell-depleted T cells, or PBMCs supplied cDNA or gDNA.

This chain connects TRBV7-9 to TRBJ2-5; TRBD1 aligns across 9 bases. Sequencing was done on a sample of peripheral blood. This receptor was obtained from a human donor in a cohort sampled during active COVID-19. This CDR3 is CASSHGTGRETQYF. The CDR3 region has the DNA TGTGCCAGCAGCCACGGGACAGGGAGAGAGACCCAGTACTTC.